The rows below give T cell receptor beta chains drawn from one sample of a study of CD8+CD57+ T cells in acquired aplastic anemia. TCRdb re-called the reads with MiXCR, one entry per CDR3 protein. This sample has 150,000 to 200,000 distinct CDR3 sequences, with about 48% found just once. The sequencing input was sorted CD4+, CD8+, or CD8+CD57+ T cells (not recorded which) from PBMCs. These receptor sequences come from a human donor in good health. The CDR3 runs from the conserved cysteine through the conserved F or W. D genes are given only for firm matches. Clone size is shown for a subset of rows, as once, few, many or a class of expanded clone.

many	15	TRBV7-9	TRBJ2-1	-	CASSYRGTEVNEQFF	TGTGCCAGCAGCTACCGGGGAACGGAGGTCAATGAGCAGTTCTTC
-	15	TRBV15	TRBJ1-3	TRBD1	CATSKETGAGNTIYF	TGTGCCACCAGCAAAGAGACAGGGGCAGGAAACACCATATATTTT
few	11	TRBV28	TRBJ2-1	-	CASTLGLSWFF	TGTGCCAGCACCCTGGGACTTAGTTGGTTCTTC
many	14	TRBV20-1	TRBJ2-3	-	CSAEPRGATYTQYF	TGCAGTGCTGAGCCTAGGGGTGCCACGTATACGCAGTATTTT
-	15	TRBV7-2	TRBJ2-5	-	CASSPRTTSGETQYF	TGTGCCAGCAGCCCCCGGACGACGAGTGGGGAGACCCAGTACTTC
-	15	TRBV9	TRBJ1-1	-	CASSVDGSRGTEAFF	TGTGCCAGCAGCGTAGATGGGTCGAGGGGCACTGAAGCTTTCTTT
-	14	TRBV19	TRBJ1-2	-	CASSRARALDGYTF	TGTGCCAGTAGTAGGGCCAGGGCCCTTGATGGCTACACCTTC
-	14	TRBV7-9	TRBJ1-1	-	CASSHRARAHEAFF	TGTGCCAGCAGCCACCGGGCCCGGGCTCATGAAGCTTTCTTT
many	15	TRBV7-9	TRBJ1-5	TRBD1	CASSSGTASGQPQHF	TGTGCCAGCAGCTCCGGGACAGCGTCTGGTCAGCCCCAGCATTTT
many	11	TRBV2	TRBJ1-2	-	CASEKNYGYTF	TGTGCCAGTGAGAAGAACTATGGCTACACCTTC
-	13	TRBV20-1	TRBJ1-1	-	CSASTEYLTEAFF	TGCAGTGCTAGCACCGAGTACCTCACTGAAGCTTTCTTT
-	13	TRBV5-4	TRBJ2-3	-	CAGGRENTDTQYF	TGTGCCGGGGGGCGGGAAAACACAGATACGCAGTATTTT
many	14	TRBV7-2	TRBJ2-2	-	CASSLVGGTGELFF	TGTGCCAGCAGCTTAGTAGGAGGGACCGGGGAGCTGTTTTTT
many	13	TRBV6-5	TRBJ1-1	-	CASRPMSNTEAFF	TGTGCCAGCAGACCGATGTCGAACACTGAAGCTTTCTTT
-	12	TRBV20-1	TRBJ2-5	TRBD1	CSGGQGFETQYF	TGCTCTGGGGGACAGGGATTTGAGACCCAGTACTTC
many	13	TRBV20-1	TRBJ1-1	-	CSATTPGDTEAFF	TGCAGTGCTACGACACCGGGCGACACTGAAGCTTTCTTT
many	11	TRBV20-1	TRBJ2-7	TRBD2	CSPLAGYEQYF	TGCAGTCCGCTAGCGGGCTACGAGCAGTACTTC
-	13	TRBV10-3	TRBJ1-1	-	CAISLLGNTEAFF	TGTGCCATCAGCCTATTGGGGAACACTGAAGCTTTCTTT
-	16	TRBV7-8	TRBJ1-5	-	CASSLTGGNSNQPQHF	TGTGCCAGCAGCTTAACCGGGGGTAATAGCAATCAGCCCCAGCATTTT
-	14	TRBV7-6	TRBJ2-5	-	CASSLLRGDETQYF	TGTGCCAGCAGCTTACTCCGGGGCGATGAGACCCAGTACTTC
-	16	TRBV11-2	TRBJ2-7	-	CASSLDSIGAAYEQYF	TGTGCCAGCAGCTTAGATTCGATAGGGGCCGCCTACGAGCAGTACTTC
few	15	TRBV20-1	TRBJ2-1	TRBD2	CSARSPAGEGNEQFF	TGCAGTGCGCGATCTCCAGCGGGAGAAGGCAATGAGCAGTTCTTC
-	16	TRBV7-8	TRBJ1-3	-	CASSPVGRVSGNTIYF	TGTGCCAGCAGCCCAGTGGGTAGAGTCTCTGGAAACACCATATATTTT
many	16	TRBV10-3	TRBJ2-3	TRBD2	CAISPGGNTGTDTQYF	TGTGCCATCAGTCCCGGGGGGAATACGGGGACAGATACGCAGTATTTT
-	12	TRBV28	TRBJ1-6	-	CASGTTDSPLHF	TGTGCCTCCGGGACAACGGATTCACCCCTCCACTTT
-	15	TRBV9	TRBJ2-5	-	CASSSRRGYGETQYF	TGTGCCAGCAGCTCTAGGAGGGGATATGGAGAGACCCAGTACTTC
-	13	TRBV20-1	TRBJ2-7	TRBD2	CSAPTSGLMKQYF	TGCAGTGCGCCGACTAGCGGGCTTATGAAGCAGTACTTC
-	13	TRBV7-9	TRBJ2-7	-	CASSSPSDYEQYF	TGTGCCAGCAGCTCCCCGAGCGACTACGAGCAGTACTTC
-	13	TRBV7-7	TRBJ1-5	-	CASSPRVGEPQHF	TGTGCCAGCAGCCCCAGGGTCGGGGAGCCCCAGCATTTT
-	13	TRBV20-1	TRBJ2-1	-	CSAVPGPYNEQFF	TGCAGTGCCGTACCAGGGCCTTACAATGAGCAGTTCTTC
few	15	TRBV10-3	TRBJ2-3	TRBD2	CAISPGTSSADTQYF	TGTGCCATCAGTCCCGGGACTAGCAGCGCAGATACGCAGTATTTT
-	17	TRBV7-8	TRBJ2-5	TRBD2	CASSLLRLAGGQETQYF	TGTGCCAGCAGCTTATTGCGACTAGCGGGGGGGCAGGAGACCCAGTACTTC
many	11	TRBV12-3/TRBV12-4	TRBJ1-4	-	CASIYNEKLFF	TGTGCCAGCATTTATAATGAAAAACTGTTTTTT
many	15	TRBV6-1	TRBJ1-5	TRBD1	CASNGQGSGNQPQHF	TGTGCCAGCAACGGACAGGGTTCGGGCAATCAGCCCCAGCATTTT
many	12	TRBV7-2	TRBJ1-2	-	CASSLYRAGYTF	TGTGCCAGCAGCTTATACAGGGCTGGCTACACCTTC
few	19	TRBV12-3/TRBV12-4	TRBJ2-1	TRBD2	CASIPRSGSGGPETDEQFF	TGTGCCAGCATCCCTAGATCGGGTAGCGGGGGGCCTGAGACGGATGAGCAGTTCTTC
-	13	TRBV10-3	TRBJ2-5	TRBD1	CAIRGQGQETQYF	TGTGCCATCAGAGGACAGGGACAAGAGACCCAGTACTTC
few	12	TRBV14	TRBJ2-2	-	CASSQGGSPMFF	TGTGCCAGCAGCCAAGGGGGCAGCCCGATGTTTTTT
-	14	TRBV19	TRBJ2-2	TRBD2	CASETSGGIGELFF	TGTGCCAGTGAAACTAGCGGGGGTATCGGGGAGCTGTTTTTT
many	11	TRBV19	TRBJ1-1	-	CASSQDWPTVF	TGTGCCAGTAGTCAGGACTGGCCCACCGTCTTT
many	11	TRBV18	TRBJ2-5	-	CASRYQETQYF	TGTGCCAGCCGGTACCAAGAGACCCAGTACTTC
few	14	TRBV24-1	TRBJ2-7	TRBD1	CATRGGTGTYEQYF	TGTGCCACCAGGGGTGGGACAGGGACCTACGAGCAGTACTTC
many	17	TRBV9	TRBJ2-2	-	CASSVGWGQGFTGELFF	TGTGCCAGCAGCGTAGGATGGGGGCAAGGTTTTACCGGGGAGCTGTTTTTT
-	14	TRBV10-3	TRBJ1-1	-	CAISETMRSTEAFF	TGTGCCATCAGTGAGACGATGCGGTCTACTGAAGCTTTCTTT
-	16	TRBV9	TRBJ2-6	-	CASSPNSGVGANVLTF	TGTGCCAGCAGCCCCAACTCAGGGGTAGGGGCCAACGTCCTGACTTTC
many	13	TRBV6-1	TRBJ2-7	-	CASTGRSSYEQYF	TGTGCCAGCACGGGCCGATCGTCCTACGAGCAGTACTTC
-	14	TRBV19	TRBJ1-6	-	CAGRQGQENSPLHF	TGTGCCGGAAGGCAGGGGCAGGAAAATTCACCCCTCCACTTT
-	11	TRBV12-5	TRBJ1-5	-	CASGLTDTQHF	TGTGCTAGTGGTCTCACAGATACGCAGCATTTT
-	16	TRBV5-1	TRBJ2-7	TRBD1	CASSPGTGGPYNEQYF	TGCGCCAGCAGCCCGGGGACAGGGGGACCCTACAATGAGCAGTACTTC
-	14	TRBV2	TRBJ2-7	-	CASSEQGALREQYF	TGTGCCAGCAGTGAACAGGGAGCTTTGCGGGAGCAGTACTTC
once	15	TRBV5-6	TRBJ2-2	-	CASSLDGGGTGELFF	TGTGCCAGCAGCTTAGATGGCGGGGGCACTGGGGAGCTGTTTTTT
many	15	TRBV5-4	TRBJ1-2	TRBD1	CASSPGGQGAGGYTF	TGTGCCAGCAGCCCGGGGGGACAGGGGGCTGGTGGCTACACCTTC
-	14	TRBV7-9	TRBJ2-5	TRBD2	CASWDTSGGETQYF	TGTGCCAGCTGGGATACTAGCGGGGGAGAGACCCAGTACTTC
once	14	TRBV15	TRBJ2-2	-	CATSTRTETGELFF	TGTGCCACCAGCACAAGGACGGAAACCGGGGAGCTGTTTTTT
many	15	TRBV7-9	TRBJ2-1	-	CASSTPGLSYNEQFF	TGTGCCAGCAGCACCCCGGGGCTATCCTACAATGAGCAGTTCTTC